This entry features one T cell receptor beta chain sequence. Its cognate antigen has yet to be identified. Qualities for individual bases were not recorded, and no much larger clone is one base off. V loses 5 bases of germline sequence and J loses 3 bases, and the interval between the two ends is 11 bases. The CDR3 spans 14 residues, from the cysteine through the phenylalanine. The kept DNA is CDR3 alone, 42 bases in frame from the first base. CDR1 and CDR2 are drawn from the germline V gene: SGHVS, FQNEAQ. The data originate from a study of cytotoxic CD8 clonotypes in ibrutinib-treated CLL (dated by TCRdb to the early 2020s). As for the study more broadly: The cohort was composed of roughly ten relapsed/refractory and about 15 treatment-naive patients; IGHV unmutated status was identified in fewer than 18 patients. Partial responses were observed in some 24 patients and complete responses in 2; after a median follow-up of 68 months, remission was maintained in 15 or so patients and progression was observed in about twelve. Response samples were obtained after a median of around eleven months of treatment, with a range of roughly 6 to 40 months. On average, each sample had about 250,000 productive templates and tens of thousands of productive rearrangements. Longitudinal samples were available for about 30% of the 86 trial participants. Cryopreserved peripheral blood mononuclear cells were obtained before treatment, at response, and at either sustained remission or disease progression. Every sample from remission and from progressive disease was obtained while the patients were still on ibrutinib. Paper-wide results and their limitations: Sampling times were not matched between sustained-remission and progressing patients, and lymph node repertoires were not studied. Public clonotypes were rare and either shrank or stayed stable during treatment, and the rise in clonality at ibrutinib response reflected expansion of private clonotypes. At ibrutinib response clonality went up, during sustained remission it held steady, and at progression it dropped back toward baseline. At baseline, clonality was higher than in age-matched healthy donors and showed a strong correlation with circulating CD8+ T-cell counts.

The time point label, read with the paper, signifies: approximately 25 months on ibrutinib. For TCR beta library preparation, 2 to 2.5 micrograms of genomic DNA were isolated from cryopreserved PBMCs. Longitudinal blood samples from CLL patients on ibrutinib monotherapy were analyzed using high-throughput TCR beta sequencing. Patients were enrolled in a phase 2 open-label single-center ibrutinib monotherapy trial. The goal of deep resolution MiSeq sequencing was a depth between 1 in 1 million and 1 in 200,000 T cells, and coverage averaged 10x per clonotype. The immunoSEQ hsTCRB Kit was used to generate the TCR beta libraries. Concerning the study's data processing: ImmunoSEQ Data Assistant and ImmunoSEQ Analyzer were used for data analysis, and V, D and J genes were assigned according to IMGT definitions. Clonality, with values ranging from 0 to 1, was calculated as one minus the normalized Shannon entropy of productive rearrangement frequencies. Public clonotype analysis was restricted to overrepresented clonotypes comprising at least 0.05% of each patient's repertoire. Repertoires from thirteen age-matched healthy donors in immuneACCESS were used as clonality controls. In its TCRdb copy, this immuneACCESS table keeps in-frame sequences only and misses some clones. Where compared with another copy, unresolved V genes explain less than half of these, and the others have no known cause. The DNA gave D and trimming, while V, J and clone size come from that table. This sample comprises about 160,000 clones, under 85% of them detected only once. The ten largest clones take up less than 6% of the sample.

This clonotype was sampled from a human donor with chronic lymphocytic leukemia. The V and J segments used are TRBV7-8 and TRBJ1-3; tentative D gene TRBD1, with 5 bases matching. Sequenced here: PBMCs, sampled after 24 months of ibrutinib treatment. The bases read TGTGCCAGCAGCCCAATAAGGGGTGGAAACACCATATATTTT. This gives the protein CASSPIRGGNTIYF.